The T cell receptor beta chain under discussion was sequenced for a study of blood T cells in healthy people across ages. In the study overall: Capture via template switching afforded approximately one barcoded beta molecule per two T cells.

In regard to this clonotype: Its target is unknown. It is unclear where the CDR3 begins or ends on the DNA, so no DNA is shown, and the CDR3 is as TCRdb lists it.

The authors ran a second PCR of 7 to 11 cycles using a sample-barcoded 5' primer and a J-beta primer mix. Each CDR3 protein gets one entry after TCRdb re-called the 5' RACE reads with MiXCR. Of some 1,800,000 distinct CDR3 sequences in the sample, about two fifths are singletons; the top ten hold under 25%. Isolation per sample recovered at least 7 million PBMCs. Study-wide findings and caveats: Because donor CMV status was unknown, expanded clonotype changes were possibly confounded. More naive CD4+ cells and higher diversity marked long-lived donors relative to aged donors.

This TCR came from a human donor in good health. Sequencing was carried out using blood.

This CDR3 is CASTSPGRQGTQYFGELFF. This chain links TRBV7-2 with TRBJ2-2; whether TRBD1, the table's D call, matches the DNA was not checked. The CDR3 is 19 amino acids long, termini counted. CDR1 and CDR2 (germline): SGHTA, FQGNSA.